This T cell receptor (beta chain) was identified during a study of blood T cell repertoires in COVID-19. Clones were sequenced by immunoSEQ multiplex PCR, and TCRdb holds only the in-frame ones, with some missing. The sample includes over 150,000 clones, approximately 80% of them seen just once. This clone was seen a handful of times. The V end lost 5 bases, the J end lost 6 bases, and 11 bases lay between the germline ends. The CDR3 is made up of 13 amino acids. Germline V gene data show CDR1 as LNHDA and CDR2 as SQIVND (reference sequence). The chain has TRBV19 and TRBJ1-5; no definite D call. This TCR was recovered from an older woman with COVID-19, enrolled during active disease. Sequencing input: peripheral blood. CDR3 nucleotide sequence: TGTGCCAGTAGTTATTTAGAGCGTCAGCCCCAGCATTTT. Its protein product is CASSYLERQPQHF.